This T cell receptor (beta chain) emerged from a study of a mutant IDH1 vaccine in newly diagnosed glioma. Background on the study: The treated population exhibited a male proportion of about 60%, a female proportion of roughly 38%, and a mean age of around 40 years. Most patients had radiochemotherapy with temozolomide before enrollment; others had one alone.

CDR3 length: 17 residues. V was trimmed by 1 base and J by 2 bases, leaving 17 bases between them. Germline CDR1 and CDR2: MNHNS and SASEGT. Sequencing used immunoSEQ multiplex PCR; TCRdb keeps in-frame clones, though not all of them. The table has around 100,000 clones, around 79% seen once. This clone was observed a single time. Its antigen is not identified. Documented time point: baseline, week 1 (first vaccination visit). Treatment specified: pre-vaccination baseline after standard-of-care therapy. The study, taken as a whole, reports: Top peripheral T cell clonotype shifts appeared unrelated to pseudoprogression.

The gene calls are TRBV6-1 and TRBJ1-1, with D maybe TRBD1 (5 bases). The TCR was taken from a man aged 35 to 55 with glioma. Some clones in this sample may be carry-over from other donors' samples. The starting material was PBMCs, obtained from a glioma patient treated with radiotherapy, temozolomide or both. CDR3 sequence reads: CASSEEGLGALNTEAFF. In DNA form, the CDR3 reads TGTGCCAGCAGTGAAGAGGGGCTCGGTGCCCTTAACACTGAAGCTTTCTTT.